This passage covers 25 T cell receptor beta chains from one sample sequenced in a study of OX40 agonist ivuxolimab in advanced cancers. The repertoire was sequenced with immunoSEQ multiplex PCR; TCRdb's copy has only in-frame clones and lacks some. The repertoire includes 20,000 to 25,000 clones, about 85% of them detected once, and just under 25% sits in the top ten. Sequenced here: CD4+ or CD8+ T cells sorted from blood, sampled in a trial of the OX40 agonist ivuxolimab. The receptors originated from an adult with an advanced solid tumor such as melanoma, head and neck, liver or kidney cancer.

The rearrangement uses TRBV5-4 and TRBJ1-5, with D possibly TRBD1 on 5 matching bases. V dropped 2 bases and J dropped 2 bases, with 8 bases sitting between them. In germline, CDR1 is SGHNT, CDR2 YYREEE (reference sequence). The CDR3 is made up of 14 amino acids. CDR3 amino acids: CASSFWGGNQPQHF. DNA of the CDR3: TGTGCCAGCAGCTTTTGGGGGGGCAATCAGCCCCAGCATTTT.

The chain joins TRBV28 to TRBJ1-3; D is uncertain. Germline V gene sequence: CDR1 MDHEN, CDR2 SYDVKM. The length of the CDR3 is 14 residues. V shed 4 bases and J shed 5 bases, with 12 bases lying between them. CDR3 amino acids: CASSYMWERNTIYF. In nucleotides, the CDR3 is TGTGCCAGCAGTTACATGTGGGAGAGAAACACCATATATTTT.

The V call is TRBV2, the J call TRBJ2-7; possibly TRBD2 for D (6 bases). The CDR3 sequence is 13 residues long. From germline, CDR1 is SNHLY and CDR2 FYNNEI. Between the trimmed V and J ends, which lost 7 bases and 4 bases, there was a span of 14 bases. DNA for the CDR3: TGTGCCAGCACGGTAGGGGACTCGTACGAGCAGTACTTC. It specifies CASTVGDSYEQYF.

The chain employs TRBV9 and TRBJ2-3; tentatively, D is TRBD2 (6 bases). Trimming stripped 0 bases from V and 5 bases from J, with 13 bases between. Germline CDR1 is SGDLS and CDR2 is YYNGEE. The CDR3 has 15 residues. This CDR3 reads CASSVGGVRGDTQYF. The CDR3 DNA reads as TGTGCCAGCAGCGTAGGAGGGGTGCGGGGAGATACGCAGTATTTT.

The chain carries TRBV29-1 and TRBJ2-1, with a possible D match to TRBD2 (5 bases). The CDR3 extends over 13 amino acids. Germline lookup yields CDR1 SQVTM and CDR2 ANQGSEA. V gave up 6 bases and J gave up 1 base, with 10 bases separating them. Here the CDR3 reads CSVIGVSYNEQFF. The CDR3 DNA follows: TGCAGCGTGATCGGGGTATCCTACAATGAGCAGTTCTTC.

The chain recombines TRBV19 with TRBJ2-7; D might be TRBD1 or TRBD2, each matching 5 bases. Trimming stripped 5 bases from V and 4 bases from J, with 15 bases between. Per the germline V gene, CDR1 is LNHDA and CDR2 is SQIVND (reference sequence). This CDR3 has 14 residues. CDR3 bases: TGTGCCAGTAGTTGGGGGTCCGAACAATACGAGCAGTACTTC. Residues: CASSWGSEQYEQYF.

The genes are TRBV4-3 and TRBJ2-1; no firm D call. The length of the CDR3 is 17 residues. Germline V gives CDR1 LGHNA, CDR2 YSLEER. Trimming removed 0 bases from V and 0 bases from J, with 12 bases in between. DNA for the CDR3: TGCGCCAGCAGCCAAGAGATAGGGCTCAGCTCCTACAATGAGCAGTTCTTC. This sequence encodes CASSQEIGLSSYNEQFF.

V and J are TRBV4-1 and TRBJ1-5; perhaps TRBD1 as D (5 bases). Germline assignment: CDR1 MGHRA and CDR2 YSYEKL. V was shortened by 4 bases and J by 5 bases, with 15 bases between the two germline ends. This CDR3 spans 15 amino acids. Here the CDR3 DNA reads TGCGCCAGCAGCCGAGGGGACGGGGAGTATCAGCCCCAGCATTTT. It yields the protein CASSRGDGEYQPQHF.

V gene TRBV30 combines with J gene TRBJ1-1; D call uncertain. Trimming took off 1 base at V and 4 bases at J, with 7 bases between the two ends. Germline V gene sequence: CDR1 GTSNPN, CDR2 SVGIG (reference sequence). The CDR3 extends over 12 amino acids. In DNA, the CDR3 is TGTGCCTGGAGTGGGGCGGCCACTGAAGCTTTCTTT. As protein: CAWSGAATEAFF.

The chain has TRBV7-9 and TRBJ1-2; D ambiguous. The germline gives CDR1 SEHNR, CDR2 FQNEAQ (reference sequence). This CDR3 contains 13 residues. V was shortened by 6 bases and J by 4 bases, with 12 bases between the two germline ends. CDR3 in amino acids: CASSRTDPYGYTF. The CDR3, as DNA: TGTGCCAGCAGTCGGACGGACCCCTATGGCTACACCTTC.

This sequence joins TRBV28 and TRBJ2-6; the D is unclear. Trimming shortened V by 4 bases and J by 1 base, and 14 bases separated the two germline ends. Germline loops: CDR1 MDHEN, CDR2 SYDVKM. The CDR3 runs 17 residues. The CDR3 here is CASSSIRTASGANVLTF. In DNA, the CDR3 is TGTGCCAGCAGTTCCATTAGGACGGCTTCTGGGGCCAACGTCCTGACTTTC.

V is TRBV10-3 and J is TRBJ2-3; D remains ambiguous. Germline CDR1 and CDR2: ENHRY and SYGVKD. The CDR3 length is 15 residues. V was shortened by 2 bases and J by 4 bases, with 13 bases between the two germline ends. In DNA, the CDR3 is TGTGCCATCAGTGAGAGGGCAAGGTTAGCAGATACGCAGTATTTT. It is translated as CAISERARLADTQYF.

The rearrangement joins TRBV9 to TRBJ2-2; D unresolved. V lost 0 bases, J lost 7 bases, and 13 bases lay in between. Germline-derived CDR1 and CDR2 are SGDLS and YYNGEE. The CDR3 contains 15 residues. This chain's CDR3 is CASSVARFSGGELFF. The DNA of the CDR3 is TGTGCCAGCAGCGTAGCTCGCTTTTCTGGCGGGGAGCTGTTTTTT.

This clone was detected only once. The chain recombines TRBV7-9 with TRBJ1-1; D is uncertain. In germline, CDR1 is SEHNR, CDR2 FQNEAQ (reference sequence). Deletions cut 5 bases from V and 3 bases from J, with 10 bases between. The CDR3 has 13 amino acids. CDR3 loop: CASSADLDTEAFF. The CDR3 DNA is TGTGCCAGCAGCGCGGACCTGGACACTGAAGCTTTCTTT.

This clone was seen just once. The chain joins TRBV5-6 to TRBJ1-1; TRBD1 might be the D (6 bases). The CDR3 is 15 residues long. The V gene's germline CDR1 is SGHDT and CDR2 YYEEEE. Deletions cut 0 bases from V and 4 bases from J, with 13 bases between. CDR3 residues: CASSLDGRGRTEAFF. CDR3 DNA sequence: TGTGCCAGCAGCTTGGACGGCAGGGGCCGCACTGAAGCTTTCTTT.

Here the CDR3 reads CASWDGTLKGQPQHF. In DNA, the CDR3 is TGTGCCAGCTGGGACGGGACCCTTAAAGGGCAGCCCCAGCATTTT. V and J are TRBV27 and TRBJ1-5; D perhaps matches TRBD1 (5 bases). Germline assignment: CDR1 MNHEY and CDR2 SMNVEV (reference sequence). The CDR3 spans 15 residues. Trimming removed 8 bases from V and 7 bases from J, with 21 bases in between.

This chain connects TRBV18 to TRBJ2-5, with D tentatively TRBD2 (5 bases). CDR3 length: 14 residues. Trimming shortened V by 0 bases and J by 4 bases, and 9 bases separated the two germline ends. Germline CDR1 KGHSH, CDR2 LQKENI. CDR3 bases: TGTGCCAGCTCACCACCGTCTAGCTCAGAGACCCAGTACTTC. Protein: CASSPPSSSETQYF.

CDR3 loop: CASSFGVINTEAFF. DNA of the CDR3: TGTGCCAGCAGCTTTGGAGTTATTAACACTGAAGCTTTCTTT. The chain is built from TRBV11-2 and TRBJ1-1, with unresolved D. V was cut by 3 bases and J by 2 bases, with 10 bases left in between. CDR1 and CDR2 from the germline V gene are SGHAT and FQNNGV. This CDR3 has 14 residues.

The V call is TRBV5-1, the J call TRBJ2-7; D gene ambiguous. Between the trimmed V and J ends, which lost 0 bases and 1 base, there was a span of 8 bases. The CDR3 is 14 amino acids. The germline V gene encodes CDR1 SGHRS and CDR2 YFSETQ. CDR3 nucleotides: TGCGCCAGCAGCTTGGCCGGGCCGTCCTACGAGCAGTACTTC. Protein: CASSLAGPSYEQYF.

The rearrangement links TRBV4-3 to TRBJ2-1; 11 nucleotides agree with TRBD1. CDR3 length: 18 amino acids. Germline V gene lookup returns CDR1 LGHNA and CDR2 YSLEER. After removal of 0 bases from V and 8 bases from J, the junction contained 12 bases not matched to a gene. The DNA for the CDR3 is TGCGCCAGCAGCCAAGATTCCCCGCTAGGACAGGGGGCGTATGAGCAGTTCTTC. Translating gives CASSQDSPLGQGAYEQFF.

The gene calls are TRBV21-1 and TRBJ2-7; the table names TRBD2, a call not compared with the DNA. TRBV21-1 is marked as a pseudogene. The CDR3 is 16 amino acids. In nucleotides, the CDR3 is TGTGCCAGCAGCAAAGGTTCTAGCGGGAGGGCCTACGAGCAGTACTTC. Protein: CASSKGSSGRAYEQYF.

The rearrangement joins TRBV30 to TRBJ2-7; D gene ambiguous. The CDR3 has 12 amino acids. Per the germline V gene, CDR1 is GTSNPN and CDR2 is SVGIG (reference sequence). The germline V and J ends were trimmed by 5 bases and 2 bases, with 10 bases remaining between them. DNA for the CDR3: TGTGCCTGGTCTCAGGTTACCTACGAGCAGTACTTC. This codes for CAWSQVTYEQYF.

V usage is TRBV4-3 and J usage is TRBJ2-3; D may be TRBD1 (7 bases). Germline V gene lookup returns CDR1 LGHNA and CDR2 YSLEER. With 0 bases removed from V and 4 bases from J, the gap between germline ends came to 14 bases. CDR3 size: 16 residues. CDR3 bases: TGCGCCAGCAGCCAAGATCTAGGCAGGGGGGCAGATACGCAGTATTTT. Translated, it gives CASSQDLGRGADTQYF.

The chain combines TRBV5-5 with TRBJ2-1; D is uncertain. Germline V gene lookup returns CDR1 SGHKS and CDR2 YYEKEE (reference sequence). This CDR3 is built from 13 residues. V shed 0 bases and J shed 6 bases, with 7 bases lying between them. The CDR3 sequence: CASSLVALNEQFF. The CDR3 nucleotides are TGTGCCAGCAGCTTGGTCGCTCTCAATGAGCAGTTCTTC.

The chain employs TRBV5-4 and TRBJ2-5; D may be TRBD1 (6 bases). The CDR3 length is 13 residues. The ends were cut back, 4 bases at V and 5 bases at J, with 12 bases in the middle. The germline V gene has CDR1 SGHNT and CDR2 YYREEE (reference sequence). The CDR3 loop reads CASSQWTAETQYF. DNA of the CDR3: TGTGCCAGCAGCCAATGGACAGCCGAGACCCAGTACTTC.